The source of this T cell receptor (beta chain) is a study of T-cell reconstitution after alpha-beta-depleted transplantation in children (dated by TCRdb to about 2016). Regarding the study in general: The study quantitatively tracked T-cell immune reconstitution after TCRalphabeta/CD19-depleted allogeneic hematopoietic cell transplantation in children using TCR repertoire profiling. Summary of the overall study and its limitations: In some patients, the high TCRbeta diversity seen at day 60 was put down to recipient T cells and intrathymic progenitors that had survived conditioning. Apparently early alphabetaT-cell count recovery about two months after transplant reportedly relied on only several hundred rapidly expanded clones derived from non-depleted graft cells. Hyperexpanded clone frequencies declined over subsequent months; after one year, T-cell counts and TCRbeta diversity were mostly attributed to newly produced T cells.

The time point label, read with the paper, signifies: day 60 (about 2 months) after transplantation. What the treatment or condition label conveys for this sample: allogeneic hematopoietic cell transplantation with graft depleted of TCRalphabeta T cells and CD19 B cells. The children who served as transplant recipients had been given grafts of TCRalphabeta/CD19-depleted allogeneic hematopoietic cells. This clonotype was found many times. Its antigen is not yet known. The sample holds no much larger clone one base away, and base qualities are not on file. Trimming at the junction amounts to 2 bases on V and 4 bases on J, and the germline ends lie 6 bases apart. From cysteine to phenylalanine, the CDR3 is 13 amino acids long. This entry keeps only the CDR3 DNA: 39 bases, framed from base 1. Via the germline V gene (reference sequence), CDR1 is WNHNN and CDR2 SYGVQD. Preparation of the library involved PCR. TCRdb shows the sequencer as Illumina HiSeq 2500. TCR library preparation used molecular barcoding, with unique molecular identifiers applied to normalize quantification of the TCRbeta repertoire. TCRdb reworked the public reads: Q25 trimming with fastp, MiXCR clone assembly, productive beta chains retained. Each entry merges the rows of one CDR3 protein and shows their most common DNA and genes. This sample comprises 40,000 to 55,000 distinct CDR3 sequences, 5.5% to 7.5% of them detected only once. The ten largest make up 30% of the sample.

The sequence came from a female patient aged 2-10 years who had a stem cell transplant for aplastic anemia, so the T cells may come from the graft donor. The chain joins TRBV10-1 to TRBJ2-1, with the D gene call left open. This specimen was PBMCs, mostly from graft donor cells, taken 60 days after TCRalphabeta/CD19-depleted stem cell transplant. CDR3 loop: CASSETPYNEQFF. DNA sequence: TGCGCCAGCAGTGAGACTCCATACAATGAGCAGTTCTTC.